This T cell receptor (beta chain) is drawn from a study of Ad26.COV2.S vaccination and SARS-CoV-2 variants. Findings and caveats of the study: The TCR breadth and depth analyses may have understated or missed part of the total T cell responses.

Treatment: 19 received Ad26.COV2.S at low or high dose, single or two shots; several received placebo; per-sample allocation not given. Sampling was performed 63 days after the first vaccine or placebo injection. Concerning this clone itself: Its antigen remains unknown.

The V gene's germline CDR1 is LNHDA and CDR2 SQIVND (reference sequence). The CDR3 contains 13 residues. Trimming left V 6 bases short and J 3 bases short, with 9 bases between. Sequenced by immunoSEQ multiplex PCR; TCRdb stores in-frame clones only, minus some. The sample has 400,000 to 450,000 clones, 90% seen once. The source of this sequence is a person aged 18-60 years who received the Ad26.COV2.S COVID-19 vaccine or a placebo. The J gene is TRBJ1-5, the V gene TRBV19; no definite D call. Sequenced material: peripheral blood, taken in a trial of Ad26.COV2.S vaccine versus placebo. The CDR3 here is CASRPGANQPQHF. The CDR3 DNA reads TGTGCCAGTAGGCCAGGAGCCAATCAGCCCCAGCATTTT.